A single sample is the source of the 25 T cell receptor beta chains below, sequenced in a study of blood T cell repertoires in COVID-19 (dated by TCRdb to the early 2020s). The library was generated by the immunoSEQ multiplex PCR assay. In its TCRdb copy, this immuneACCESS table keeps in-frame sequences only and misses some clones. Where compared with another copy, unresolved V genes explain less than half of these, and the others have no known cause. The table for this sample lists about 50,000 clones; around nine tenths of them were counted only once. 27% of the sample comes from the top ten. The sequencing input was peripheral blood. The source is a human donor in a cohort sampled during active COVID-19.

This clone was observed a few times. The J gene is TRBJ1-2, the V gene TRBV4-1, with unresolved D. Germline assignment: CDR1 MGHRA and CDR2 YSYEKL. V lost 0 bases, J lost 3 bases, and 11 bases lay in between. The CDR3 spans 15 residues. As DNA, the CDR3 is TGCGCCAGCAGCCAAGATCCGCAGGATGACTATGGCTACACCTTC. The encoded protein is CASSQDPQDDYGYTF.

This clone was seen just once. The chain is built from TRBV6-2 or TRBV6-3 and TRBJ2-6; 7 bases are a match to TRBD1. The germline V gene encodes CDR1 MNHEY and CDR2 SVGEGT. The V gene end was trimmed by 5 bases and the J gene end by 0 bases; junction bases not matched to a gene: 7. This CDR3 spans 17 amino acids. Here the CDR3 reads CASSLTGTSSGANVLTF. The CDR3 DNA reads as TGTGCCAGCAGTCTGACAGGGACGAGCTCTGGGGCCAACGTCCTGACTTTC.

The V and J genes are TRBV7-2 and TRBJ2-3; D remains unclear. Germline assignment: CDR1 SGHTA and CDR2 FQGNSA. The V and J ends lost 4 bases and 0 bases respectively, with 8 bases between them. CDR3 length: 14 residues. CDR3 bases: TGTGCCAGCAGCTCCGGTAGCAGCACAGATACGCAGTATTTT. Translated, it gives CASSSGSSTDTQYF.

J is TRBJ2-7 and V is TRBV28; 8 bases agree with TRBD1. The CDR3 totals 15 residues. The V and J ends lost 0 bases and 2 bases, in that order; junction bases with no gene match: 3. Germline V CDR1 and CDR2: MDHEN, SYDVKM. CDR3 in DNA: TGTGCCAGCAGTTTATGGGGACAGGACCCCTACGAGCAGTACTTC. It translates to CASSLWGQDPYEQYF.

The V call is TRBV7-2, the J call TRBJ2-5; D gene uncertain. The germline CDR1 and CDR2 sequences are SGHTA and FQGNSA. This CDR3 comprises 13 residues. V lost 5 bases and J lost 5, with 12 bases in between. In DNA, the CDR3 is TGTGCCAGCAGCCCCCCCCCTGTGGAGACCCAGTACTTC. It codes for CASSPPPVETQYF.

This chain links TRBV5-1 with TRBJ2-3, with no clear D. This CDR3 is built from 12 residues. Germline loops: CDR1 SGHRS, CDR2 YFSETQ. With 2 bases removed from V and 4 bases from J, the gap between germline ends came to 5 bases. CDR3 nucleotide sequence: TGCGCCAGCAGCTTTTCGGCAGATACGCAGTATTTT. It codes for CASSFSADTQYF.

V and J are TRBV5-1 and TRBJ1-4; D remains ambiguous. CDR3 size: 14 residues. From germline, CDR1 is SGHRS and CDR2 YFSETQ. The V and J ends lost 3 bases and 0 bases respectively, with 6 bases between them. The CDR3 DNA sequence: TGCGCCAGCAGCTCCGGGTCAACTAATGAAAAACTGTTTTTT. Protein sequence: CASSSGSTNEKLFF.

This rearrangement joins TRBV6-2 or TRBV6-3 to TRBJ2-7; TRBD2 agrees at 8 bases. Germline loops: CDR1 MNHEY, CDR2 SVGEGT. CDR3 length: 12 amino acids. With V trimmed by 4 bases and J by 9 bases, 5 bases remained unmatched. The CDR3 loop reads CASSSTREGQYV. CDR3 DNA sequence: TGTGCCAGCAGTTCGACCCGGGAGGGGCAGTACGTC.

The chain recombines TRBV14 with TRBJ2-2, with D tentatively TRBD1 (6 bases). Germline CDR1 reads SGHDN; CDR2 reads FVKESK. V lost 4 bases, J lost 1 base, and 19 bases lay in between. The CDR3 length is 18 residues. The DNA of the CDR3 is TGTGCCAGCAGCCCCAACCCTTTGGAGACAGGGAACACCGGGGAGCTGTTTTTT. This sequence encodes CASSPNPLETGNTGELFF.

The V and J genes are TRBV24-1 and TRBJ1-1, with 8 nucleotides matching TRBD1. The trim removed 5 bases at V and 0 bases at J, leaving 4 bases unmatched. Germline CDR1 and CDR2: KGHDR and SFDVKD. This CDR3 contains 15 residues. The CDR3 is CATSAGQAMNTEAFF. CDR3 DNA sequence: TGTGCCACCAGTGCGGGACAGGCGATGAACACTGAAGCTTTCTTT.

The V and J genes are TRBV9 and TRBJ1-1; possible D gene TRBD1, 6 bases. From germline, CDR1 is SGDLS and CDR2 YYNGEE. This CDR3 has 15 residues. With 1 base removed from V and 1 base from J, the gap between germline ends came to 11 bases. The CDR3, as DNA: TGTGCCAGCAGCGTAACCGGACAGACGAACACTGAAGCTTTCTTT. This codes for CASSVTGQTNTEAFF.

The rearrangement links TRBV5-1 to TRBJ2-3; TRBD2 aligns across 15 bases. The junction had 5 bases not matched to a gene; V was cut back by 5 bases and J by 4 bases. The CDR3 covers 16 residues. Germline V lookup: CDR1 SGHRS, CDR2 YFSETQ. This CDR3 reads CASSPGLAGGPDTQYF. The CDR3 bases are TGCGCCAGCAGTCCCGGACTAGCGGGAGGGCCAGATACGCAGTATTTT.

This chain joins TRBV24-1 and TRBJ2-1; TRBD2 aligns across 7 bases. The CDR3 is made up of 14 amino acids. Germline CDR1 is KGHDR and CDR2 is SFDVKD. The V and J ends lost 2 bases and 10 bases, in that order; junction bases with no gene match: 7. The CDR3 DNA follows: TGTGCCACCAGTGATTCAGTTAGCGGGCGAGAGCAGTTCTTC. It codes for CATSDSVSGREQFF.

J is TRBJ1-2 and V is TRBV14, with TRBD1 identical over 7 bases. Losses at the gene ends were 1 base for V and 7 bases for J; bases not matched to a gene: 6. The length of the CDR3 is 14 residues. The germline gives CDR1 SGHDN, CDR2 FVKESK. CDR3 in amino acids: CASSQVQGFRGYTF. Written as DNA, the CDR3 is TGTGCCAGCAGCCAAGTACAGGGGTTCCGTGGCTACACCTTC.

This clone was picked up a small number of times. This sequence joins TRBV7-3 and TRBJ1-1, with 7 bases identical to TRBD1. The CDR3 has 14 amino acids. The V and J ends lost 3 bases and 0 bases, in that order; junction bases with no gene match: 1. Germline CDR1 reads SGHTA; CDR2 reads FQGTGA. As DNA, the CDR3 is TGTGCCAGCAGCTTGGGACAGTTGAACACTGAAGCTTTCTTT. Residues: CASSLGQLNTEAFF.

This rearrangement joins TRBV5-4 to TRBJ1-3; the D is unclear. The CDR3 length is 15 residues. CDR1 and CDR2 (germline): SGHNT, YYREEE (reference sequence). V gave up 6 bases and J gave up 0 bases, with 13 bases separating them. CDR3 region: CASTDPRSSGNTIYF. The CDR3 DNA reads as TGTGCCAGCACCGACCCCCGGAGCTCTGGAAACACCATATATTTT. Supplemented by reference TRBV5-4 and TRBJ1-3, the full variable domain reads ETGVTQSPTHLIKTRGQQVTLRCSSQSGHNTVSWYQQALGQGPQFIFQYYREEENGRGNFPPRFSGLQFPNYSSELNVNALELDDSALYLCASTDPRSSGNTIYFGEGSWLTVV.

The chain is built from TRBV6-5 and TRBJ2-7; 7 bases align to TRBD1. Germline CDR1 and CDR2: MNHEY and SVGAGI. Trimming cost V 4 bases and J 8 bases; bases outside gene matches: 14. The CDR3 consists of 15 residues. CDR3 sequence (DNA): TGTGCCAGCAGTTTCCGGGACAGATTCTCCCTCAAGCAGTACTTC. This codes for CASSFRDRFSLKQYF.

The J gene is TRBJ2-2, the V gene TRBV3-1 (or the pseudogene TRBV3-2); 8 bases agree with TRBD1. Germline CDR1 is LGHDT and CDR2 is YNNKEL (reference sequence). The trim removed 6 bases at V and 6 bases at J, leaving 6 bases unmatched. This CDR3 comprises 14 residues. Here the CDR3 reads CASSRRTGPGELFF. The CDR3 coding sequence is TGTGCCAGCAGTCGGAGGACAGGGCCCGGGGAGCTGTTTTTT.

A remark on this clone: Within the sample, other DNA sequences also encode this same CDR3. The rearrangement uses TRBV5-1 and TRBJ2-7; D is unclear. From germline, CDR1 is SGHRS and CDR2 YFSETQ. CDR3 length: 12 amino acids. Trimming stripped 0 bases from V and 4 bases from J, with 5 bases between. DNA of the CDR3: TGCGCCAGCAGCTTGGGAGGTTACGAGCAGTACTTC. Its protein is CASSLGGYEQYF.

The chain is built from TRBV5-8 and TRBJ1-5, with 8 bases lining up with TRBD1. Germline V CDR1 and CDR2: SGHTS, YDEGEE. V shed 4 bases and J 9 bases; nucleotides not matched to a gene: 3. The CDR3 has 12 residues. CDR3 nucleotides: TGTGCCAGCAGCCAGGGGGCTCGGCCCCAGCATTTT. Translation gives CASSQGARPQHF.

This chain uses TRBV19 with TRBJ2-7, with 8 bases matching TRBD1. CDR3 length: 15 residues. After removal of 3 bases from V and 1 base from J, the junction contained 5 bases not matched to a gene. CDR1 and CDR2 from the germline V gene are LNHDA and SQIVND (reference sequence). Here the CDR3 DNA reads TGTGCCAGTAGTATTTCAGACAGGGGATCCTACGAGCAGTACTTC. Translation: CASSISDRGSYEQYF.

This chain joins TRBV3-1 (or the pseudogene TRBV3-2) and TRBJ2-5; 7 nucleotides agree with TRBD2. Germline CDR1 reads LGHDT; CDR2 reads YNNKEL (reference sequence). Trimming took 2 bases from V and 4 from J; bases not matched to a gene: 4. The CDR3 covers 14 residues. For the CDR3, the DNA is TGTGCCAGCAGCCAAAGGCGGGGGTTAGAGACCCAGTACTTC. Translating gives CASSQRRGLETQYF.

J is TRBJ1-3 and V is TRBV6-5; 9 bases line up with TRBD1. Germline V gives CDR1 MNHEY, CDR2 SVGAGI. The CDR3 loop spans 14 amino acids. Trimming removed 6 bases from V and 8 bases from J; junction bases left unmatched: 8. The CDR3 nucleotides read TGTGCCAGCAGACTCGGGACAGGGCGGGACACCATATATTTT. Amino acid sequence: CASRLGTGRDTIYF.

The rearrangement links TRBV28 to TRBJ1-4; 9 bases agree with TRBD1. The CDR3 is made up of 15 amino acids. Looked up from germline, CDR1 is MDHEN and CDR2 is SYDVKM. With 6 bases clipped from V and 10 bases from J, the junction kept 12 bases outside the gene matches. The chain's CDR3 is CASRLLVGQGRKLFF. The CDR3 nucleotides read TGTGCCAGCAGGCTGCTCGTAGGACAGGGGCGAAAACTGTTTTTT. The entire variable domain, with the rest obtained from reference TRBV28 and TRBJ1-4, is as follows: DVKVTQSSRYLVKRTGEKVFLECVQDMDHENMFWYRQDPGLGLRLIYFSYDVKMKEKGDIPEGYSVSREKKERFSLILESASTNQTSMYLCASRLLVGQGRKLFFGSGTQLSVL.

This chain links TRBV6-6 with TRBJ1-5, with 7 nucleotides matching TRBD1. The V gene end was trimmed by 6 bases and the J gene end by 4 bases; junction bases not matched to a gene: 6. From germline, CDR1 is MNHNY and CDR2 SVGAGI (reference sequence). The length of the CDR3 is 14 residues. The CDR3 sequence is CASRTGERNQPQHF. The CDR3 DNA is TGTGCCAGCAGAACAGGGGAGCGGAATCAGCCCCAGCATTTT.